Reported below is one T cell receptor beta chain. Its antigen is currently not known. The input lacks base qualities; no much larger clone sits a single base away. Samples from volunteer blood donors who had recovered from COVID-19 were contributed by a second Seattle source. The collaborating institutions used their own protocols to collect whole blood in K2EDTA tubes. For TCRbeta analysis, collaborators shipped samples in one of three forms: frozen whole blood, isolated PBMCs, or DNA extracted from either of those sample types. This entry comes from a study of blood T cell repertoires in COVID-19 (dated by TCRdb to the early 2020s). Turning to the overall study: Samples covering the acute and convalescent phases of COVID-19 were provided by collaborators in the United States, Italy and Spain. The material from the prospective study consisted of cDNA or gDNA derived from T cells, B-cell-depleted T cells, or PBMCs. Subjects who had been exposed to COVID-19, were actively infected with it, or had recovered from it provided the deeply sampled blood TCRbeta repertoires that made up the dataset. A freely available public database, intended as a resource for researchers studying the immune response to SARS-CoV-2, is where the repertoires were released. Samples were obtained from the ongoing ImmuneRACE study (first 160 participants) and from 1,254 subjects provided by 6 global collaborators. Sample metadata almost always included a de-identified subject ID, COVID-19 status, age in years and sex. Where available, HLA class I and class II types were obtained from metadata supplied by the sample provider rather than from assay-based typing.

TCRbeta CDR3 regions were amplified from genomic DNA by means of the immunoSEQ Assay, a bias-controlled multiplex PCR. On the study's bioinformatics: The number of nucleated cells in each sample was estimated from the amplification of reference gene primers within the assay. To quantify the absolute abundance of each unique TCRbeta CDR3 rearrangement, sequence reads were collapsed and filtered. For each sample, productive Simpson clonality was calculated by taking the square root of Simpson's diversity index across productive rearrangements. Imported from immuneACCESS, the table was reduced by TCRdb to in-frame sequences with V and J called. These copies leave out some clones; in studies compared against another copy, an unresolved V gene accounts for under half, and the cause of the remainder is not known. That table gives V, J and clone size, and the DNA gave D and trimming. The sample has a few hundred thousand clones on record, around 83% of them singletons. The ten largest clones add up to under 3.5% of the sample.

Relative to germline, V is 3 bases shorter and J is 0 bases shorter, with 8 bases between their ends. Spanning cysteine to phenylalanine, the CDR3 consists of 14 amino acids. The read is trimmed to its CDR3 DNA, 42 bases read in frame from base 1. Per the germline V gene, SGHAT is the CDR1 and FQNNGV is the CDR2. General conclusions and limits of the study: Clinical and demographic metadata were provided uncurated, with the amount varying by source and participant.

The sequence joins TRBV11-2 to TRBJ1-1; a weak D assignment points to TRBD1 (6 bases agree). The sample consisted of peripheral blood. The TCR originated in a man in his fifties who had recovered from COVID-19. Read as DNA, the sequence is TGTGCCAGCAGCTTCGGGACATTGAACACTGAAGCTTTCTTT. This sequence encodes CASSFGTLNTEAFF.